Listed below are T cell receptor beta chains from one sample, sequenced in a study of blood T cells in healthy people across ages. One entry per CDR3 protein results from TCRdb running MiXCR on the 5' RACE reads. The sample yields about 1.4 million distinct CDR3 sequences, roughly 64% seen once. Sequences were obtained from blood. The receptor source for this set is a young man in good health. Both conserved end residues are part of each CDR3. D genes are given only for firm matches. The size entry is marked missing in some rows and otherwise reads once, few, many or a size class.

V: TRBV27
D: TRBD1
J: TRBJ2-7
size: NA
length: 15
CDR3: CASSLGTGSLYEQYF
DNA: TGTGCCAGCAGTTTGGGGACAGGGTCTCTATACGAGCAGTACTTC

V: TRBV10-3
D: TRBD1
J: TRBJ2-7
size: NA
length: 15
CDR3: CAISVGGQGVHEQYF
DNA: TGTGCCATCAGTGTCGGGGGACAGGGTGTCCACGAGCAGTACTTC

V: TRBV13
D: TRBD1
J: TRBJ1-1
size: NA
length: 15
CDR3: CASSLAGTGNFEAFF
DNA: TGTGCCAGCAGCTTAGCGGGGACAGGGAACTTTGAAGCTTTCTTT

V: TRBV24-1
D: NA
J: TRBJ2-7
size: NA
length: 16
CDR3: CATSRIQPYSSYEQYF
DNA: TGTGCCACCAGCAGAATACAGCCTTACAGCTCCTACGAGCAGTACTTC

V: TRBV5-1
D: TRBD1
J: TRBJ2-1
size: few
length: 16
CDR3: CASSKGQGTSYNEQFF
DNA: TGCGCCAGCAGCAAGGGACAGGGAACCTCCTACAATGAGCAGTTCTTC

V: TRBV2
D: NA
J: TRBJ2-7
size: many
length: 15
CDR3: CASRDVVQGPYEQYF
DNA: TGTGCCAGCAGGGATGTGGTACAGGGACCCTACGAGCAGTACTTC

V: TRBV25-1
D: TRBD2
J: TRBJ2-2
size: NA
length: 13
CDR3: CASTGGGDGELFF
DNA: TGTGCCAGCACTGGGGGAGGGGACGGGGAGCTGTTTTTT

V: TRBV20-1
D: TRBD2
J: TRBJ2-7
size: once
length: 13
CDR3: CSAPAGGKYEQYF
DNA: TGCAGTGCTCCGGCGGGGGGGAAATACGAGCAGTACTTC

V: TRBV20-1
D: TRBD1
J: TRBJ2-7
size: NA
length: 16
CDR3: CSARGPVDRLKYEQYF
DNA: TGCAGTGCTAGAGGGCCCGTGGACAGGTTAAAGTACGAGCAGTACTTC

V: TRBV25-1
D: NA
J: TRBJ2-7
size: NA
length: 13
CDR3: CASGERSSYEQYF
DNA: TGTGCCAGCGGGGAGAGGAGCTCCTACGAGCAGTACTTC

V: TRBV2
D: TRBD1
J: TRBJ2-2
size: NA
length: 14
CDR3: CASRLTGTTGELFF
DNA: TGTGCCAGCAGATTGACAGGGACCACCGGGGAGCTGTTTTTT

V: TRBV7-9
D: TRBD2
J: TRBJ2-7
size: few
length: 16
CDR3: CASSPRGLAGGHEQYF
DNA: TGTGCCAGCAGCCCAAGAGGACTAGCGGGAGGCCACGAGCAGTACTTC

V: TRBV6-5
D: NA
J: TRBJ2-6
size: NA
length: 19
CDR3: CASSYSSGVGRSGANVLTF
DNA: TGTGCCAGCAGTTACTCGTCGGGGGTCGGACGCTCTGGGGCCAACGTCCTGACTTTC

V: TRBV18
D: NA
J: TRBJ2-7
size: NA
length: 12
CDR3: CASSPSNFQQYF
DNA: TGTGCCAGCTCACCGTCAAACTTCCAGCAGTACTTC

V: TRBV4-3
D: NA
J: TRBJ2-7
size: NA
length: 16
CDR3: CASSQEPAPGLDEQYF
DNA: TGCGCCAGCAGCCAAGAACCCGCGCCGGGTCTCGACGAGCAGTACTTC

V: TRBV4-1
D: NA
J: TRBJ2-1
size: few
length: 13
CDR3: CASSQDPPDKQFF
DNA: TGCGCCAGCAGCCAAGACCCCCCAGATAAGCAGTTCTTC

V: TRBV6-6
D: NA
J: TRBJ1-5
size: NA
length: 16
CDR3: CASSSLRPEGNQPQHF
DNA: TGTGCCAGCAGCTCTCTTAGACCCGAGGGCAATCAGCCCCAGCATTTT

V: TRBV20-1
D: TRBD2
J: TRBJ2-7
size: NA
length: 12
CDR3: CSALAGWGEQYF
DNA: TGCAGTGCTTTAGCGGGATGGGGCGAGCAGTACTTC

V: TRBV7-6
D: TRBD2
J: TRBJ2-3
size: few
length: 15
CDR3: CASSASGGSTDTQYF
DNA: TGTGCCAGCAGCGCTAGCGGGGGGAGCACAGATACGCAGTATTTT

V: TRBV20-1
D: TRBD2
J: TRBJ2-1
size: NA
length: 14
CDR3: CSATLAGVGNEQFF
DNA: TGCAGTGCTACACTAGCGGGAGTGGGCAATGAGCAGTTCTTC

V: TRBV7-2
D: TRBD2
J: TRBJ2-1
size: NA
length: 15
CDR3: CASSLTSGVPKEQFF
DNA: TGTGCCAGCAGCCTGACTAGCGGGGTACCAAAGGAGCAGTTCTTC

V: TRBV3-1
D: NA
J: TRBJ2-5
size: NA
length: 14
CDR3: CASSQETWVETQYF
DNA: TGTGCCAGCAGCCAAGAGACTTGGGTAGAGACCCAGTACTTC